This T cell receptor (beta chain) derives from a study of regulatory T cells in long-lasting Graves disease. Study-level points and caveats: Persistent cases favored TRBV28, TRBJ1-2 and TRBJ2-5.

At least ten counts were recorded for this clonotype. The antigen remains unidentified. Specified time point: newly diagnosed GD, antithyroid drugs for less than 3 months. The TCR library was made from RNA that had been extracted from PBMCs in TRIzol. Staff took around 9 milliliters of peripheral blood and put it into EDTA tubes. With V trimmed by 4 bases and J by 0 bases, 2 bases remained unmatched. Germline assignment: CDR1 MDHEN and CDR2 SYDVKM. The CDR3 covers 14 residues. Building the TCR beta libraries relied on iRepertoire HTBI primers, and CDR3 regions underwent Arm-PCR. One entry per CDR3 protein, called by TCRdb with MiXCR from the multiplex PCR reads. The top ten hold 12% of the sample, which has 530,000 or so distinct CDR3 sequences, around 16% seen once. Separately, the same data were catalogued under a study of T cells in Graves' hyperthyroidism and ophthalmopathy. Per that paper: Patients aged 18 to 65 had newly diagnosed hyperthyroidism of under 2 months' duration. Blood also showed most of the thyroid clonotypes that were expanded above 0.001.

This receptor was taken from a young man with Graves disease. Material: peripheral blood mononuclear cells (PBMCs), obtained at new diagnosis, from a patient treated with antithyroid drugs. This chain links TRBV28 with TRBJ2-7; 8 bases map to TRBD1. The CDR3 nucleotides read TGTGCCAGCAGTTACAGGGGGATCTCCTACGAGCAGTACTTC. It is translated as CASSYRGISYEQYF.